The 14 T cell receptor beta chains presented below share a single source sample, sequenced in a study of shared clonotypes between healthy human individuals. In the naive CD8 group, cells lacked CD45RO and were positively selected for CCR7, so terminally differentiated effector memory CD45RA+ cells were left out. The table came from immunoSEQ multiplex PCR; TCRdb's copy has only in-frame clones and leaves some out. The data show about 1,800,000 clones, approximately 94% seen once. The specimen sequenced was naive CD8+ T cells sorted from blood. All receptors derive from a man aged 18 to 29 in good health.

The chain employs TRBV19 and TRBJ2-7, with TRBD1 identical over 8 bases. Germline trimming cut 10 bases from V and 3 bases from J; bases unmatched to any gene: 8. The CDR3 totals 13 residues. From germline, CDR1 is LNHDA and CDR2 SQIVND (reference sequence). CDR3 nucleotide sequence: TGTGCCACCCAGGGGGCCGACAGCTACGAGCAGTACTTC. As protein: CATQGADSYEQYF.

A single count supports this clone. This chain links TRBV25-1 with TRBJ2-4; 8 bases map to TRBD1. The CDR3 has 12 amino acids. The ends lost 8 bases at V and 7 bases at J; junction bases unmatched: 4. CDR1 and CDR2 (germline): MGHDK, SYGVNS. The CDR3 region is CASSPGGNIQYF. CDR3 in DNA: TGTGCCAGCTCCCCAGGGGGCAACATTCAGTACTTC.

The rearrangement uses TRBV5-8 and TRBJ1-5, with D maybe TRBD1 (6 bases). CDR1 SGHTS and CDR2 YDEGEE come from the germline V gene. This CDR3 comprises 14 residues. Trimming shortened V by 6 bases and J by 2 bases, and 12 bases separated the two germline ends. CDR3: CASTQGGGNQPQHF. CDR3 DNA sequence: TGTGCCAGCACACAAGGGGGAGGCAATCAGCCCCAGCATTTT.

The chain is built from TRBV7-9 and TRBJ2-3, with 9 bases identical to TRBD2. This CDR3 has 16 residues. Per the germline V gene, CDR1 is SEHNR and CDR2 is FQNEAQ (reference sequence). With 3 bases clipped from V and 1 base from J, the junction kept 5 bases outside the gene matches. The DNA for the CDR3 is TGTGCCAGCAGCTTTCCCATAGCGGGAGGCACAGATACGCAGTATTTT. The encoded protein is CASSFPIAGGTDTQYF.

The V call is TRBV27, the J call TRBJ2-2; D is possibly TRBD2 (5 bases). The CDR3 sequence is 14 residues long. The V end lost 4 bases, the J end lost 6 bases, and 12 bases lay between the germline ends. CDR1 MNHEY and CDR2 SMNVEV come from the germline V gene (reference sequence). The CDR3 DNA reads TGTGCCAGCAGTTCCGGGATGAGGCCCGGGGAGCTGTTTTTT. Protein: CASSSGMRPGELFF.

The rearrangement uses TRBV7-8 and TRBJ2-5; D unclear. There are 15 residues in the CDR3. Germline V lookup: CDR1 SGHVS, CDR2 FQNEAQ. V was pared by 1 base and J by 7 bases, with 16 bases between. The CDR3 DNA follows: TGTGCCAGCAGCTTAGGGGCGGACGAGGTGGTGACCCAGTACTTC. Protein product: CASSLGADEVVTQYF.

The V call is TRBV4-1, the J call TRBJ1-1, with TRBD1 identical over 8 bases. Trimming took 3 bases from V and 2 from J; bases not matched to a gene: 5. This CDR3 has 15 amino acids. CDR1 and CDR2 (germline): MGHRA, YSYEKL. DNA of the CDR3: TGCGCCAGCAGCCAGGAGGACAGGGCCAACACTGAAGCTTTCTTT. This translates into CASSQEDRANTEAFF.

V usage is TRBV5-6 and J usage is TRBJ1-2; 7 nucleotides line up with TRBD1. The CDR3 is 15 amino acids. Trimming took 3 bases from V and 7 from J; bases not matched to a gene: 12. CDR1 and CDR2 from the germline V gene are SGHDT and YYEEEE. The CDR3 DNA follows: TGTGCCAGCAGCTGGGGGGACAGTGGTTTGGCTGGCTACACCTTC. It encodes CASSWGDSGLAGYTF.

The J gene is TRBJ1-1, the V gene TRBV6-1; D ambiguous. This CDR3 is built from 14 residues. CDR1 and CDR2 from the germline V gene are MNHNS and SASEGT. Between the trimmed V and J ends, which lost 3 bases and 4 bases, there was a span of 12 bases. Here the CDR3 DNA reads TGTGCCAGCAGTGATGGCCCTTCCATCACTGAAGCTTTCTTT. Its translation is CASSDGPSITEAFF.

The chain uses TRBV19 and TRBJ2-1; D is ambiguous. The germline V gene encodes CDR1 LNHDA and CDR2 SQIVND (reference sequence). The CDR3 consists of 13 residues. V lost 3 bases, J lost 3 bases, and 6 bases lay in between. The CDR3 DNA reads TGTGCCAGTAGTATTCTAGACTACAATGAGCAGTTCTTC. This translates into CASSILDYNEQFF.

Comments on this clone: Other DNA variants within this sample encode the same CDR3. The chain joins TRBV7-9 to TRBJ1-1, with D unclear. The CDR3 loop spans 11 amino acids. From germline, CDR1 is SEHNR and CDR2 FQNEAQ (reference sequence). V lost 8 bases and J 5 bases, leaving 9 bases between the germline ends. The CDR3 nucleotides are TGTGCCAGCGGGGAAGGGACTGAAGCTTTCTTT. It specifies CASGEGTEAFF.

The chain recombines TRBV4-1 with TRBJ2-7; no definite D call. Trimming left V 6 bases short and J 0 bases short, with 9 bases between. The length of the CDR3 is 13 residues. Germline loops: CDR1 MGHRA, CDR2 YSYEKL. This CDR3 is CASRHDPSYEQYF. The CDR3 bases are TGCGCCAGCAGGCACGATCCCTCCTACGAGCAGTACTTC.

V usage is TRBV14 and J usage is TRBJ2-7; possibly TRBD1 for D (5 bases). Germline CDR1 SGHDN, CDR2 FVKESK. This CDR3 is 12 amino acids long. Between the trimmed V and J ends, which lost 3 bases and 6 bases, there was a span of 9 bases. CDR3 region: CASSHPGLEQYF. The CDR3 bases are TGTGCCAGCAGCCATCCAGGGCTCGAGCAGTACTTC.

This sequence joins TRBV6-1 and TRBJ2-3, with 12 bases identical to TRBD2. CDR1 is MNHNS, CDR2 SASEGT, per germline. The V and J ends lost 1 base and 3 bases, in that order; junction bases with no gene match: 5. This CDR3 comprises 17 residues. CDR3 nucleotide sequence: TGTGCCAGCAGTGAAGGAACTAGCGGGGGGATAACAGATACGCAGTATTTT. Its protein product is CASSEGTSGGITDTQYF.